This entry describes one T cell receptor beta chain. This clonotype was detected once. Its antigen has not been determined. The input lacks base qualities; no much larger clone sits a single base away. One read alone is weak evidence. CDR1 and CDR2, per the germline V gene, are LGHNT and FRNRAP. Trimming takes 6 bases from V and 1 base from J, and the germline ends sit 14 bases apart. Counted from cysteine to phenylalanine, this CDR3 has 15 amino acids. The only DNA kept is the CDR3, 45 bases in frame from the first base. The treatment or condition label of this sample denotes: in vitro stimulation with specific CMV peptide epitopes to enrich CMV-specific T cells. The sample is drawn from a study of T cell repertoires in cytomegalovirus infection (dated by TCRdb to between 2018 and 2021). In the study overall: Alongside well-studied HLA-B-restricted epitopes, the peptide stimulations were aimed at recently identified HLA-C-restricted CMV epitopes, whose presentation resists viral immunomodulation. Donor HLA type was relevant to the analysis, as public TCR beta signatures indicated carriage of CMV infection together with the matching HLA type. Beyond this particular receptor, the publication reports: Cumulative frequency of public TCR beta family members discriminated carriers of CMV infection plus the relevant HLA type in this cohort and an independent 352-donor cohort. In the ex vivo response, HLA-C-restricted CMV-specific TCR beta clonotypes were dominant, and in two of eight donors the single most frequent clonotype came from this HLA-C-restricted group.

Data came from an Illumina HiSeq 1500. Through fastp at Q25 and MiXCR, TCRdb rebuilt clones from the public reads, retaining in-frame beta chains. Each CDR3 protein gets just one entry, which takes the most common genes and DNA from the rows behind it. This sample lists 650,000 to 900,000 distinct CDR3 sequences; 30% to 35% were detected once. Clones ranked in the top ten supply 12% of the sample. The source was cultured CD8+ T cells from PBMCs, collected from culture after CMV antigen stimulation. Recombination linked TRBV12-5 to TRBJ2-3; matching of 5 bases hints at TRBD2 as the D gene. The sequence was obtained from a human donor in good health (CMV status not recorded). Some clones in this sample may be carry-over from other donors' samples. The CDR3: CASGPEGEGTDTQYF. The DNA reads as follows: TGTGCTAGTGGGCCTGAGGGTGAGGGCACAGATACGCAGTATTTT. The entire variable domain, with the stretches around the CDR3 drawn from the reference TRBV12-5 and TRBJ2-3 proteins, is DARVTQTPRHKVTEMGQEVTMRCQPILGHNTVFWYRQTMMQGLELLAYFRNRAPLDDSGMPKDRFSAEMPDATLATLKIQPSEPRDSAVYFCASGPEGEGTDTQYFGPGTRLTVL.